This T cell receptor beta chain emerged from a study of cytomegalovirus exposure and HLA in healthy donors. Details on this clone: Its specificity is not known.

Findings of the study overall: The authors assumed roughly uniform sequencing depth across donors for presence/absence analyses. TCR beta chains numbering under 200 were designated cytomegalovirus-associated.

Vbeta (60) and Jbeta (13) primers were used in the PCR. The repertoire was sequenced with immunoSEQ multiplex PCR; TCRdb's copy has only in-frame clones and lacks some. The sample comprises approximately 220,000 clones, more than 60% of which are singletons, and about a sixth rests with the top ten. CDR3 length equals 18 residues. Germline CDR1 and CDR2: KGHSH and LQKENI. The junction had 5 bases not matched to a gene; V was cut back by 2 bases and J by 1 base. This receptor was taken from a man aged 35 to 55 in good health and CMV-seronegative. Specimen: PBMCs. The J gene is TRBJ2-2, the V gene TRBV18; 12 positions agree with TRBD2. The CDR3: CASSPVTTSGGNTGELFF. The CDR3 DNA reads TGTGCCAGCTCACCAGTTACGACTAGCGGGGGGAACACCGGGGAGCTGTTTTTT.